The rows below give T cell receptor beta chains drawn from one sample of a study of early T cells in non-severe SARS-CoV-2 infection. TCRdb called the 5' RACE reads again in MiXCR, with one record for every CDR3 protein. The sample consists of about 69,000 distinct CDR3 sequences, 3.5% to 6% of them appearing once. This material consisted of whole blood, taken at baseline. Every receptor here comes from an adult who was a healthcare worker with PCR-confirmed SARS-CoV-2 infection or an uninfected control (not recorded which). The donor label of this sample is uncertain. Both conserved end residues are part of each CDR3. Size is omitted from some rows. Given values are once, few, many or a class for expanded clones.

j_call	clone_size	v_call	cdr3_aa
TRBJ2-3	-	TRBV29-1	CSVEVTDTQYF
TRBJ1-4	many	TRBV6-6	CASGGGATNEKLFF
TRBJ2-4	many	TRBV5-4	CASSLEQGPIQYF
TRBJ2-4	-	TRBV7-9	CASSLAGTAFQYF
TRBJ2-3	many	TRBV6-6	CASRRTGTDTQYF
TRBJ1-1	many	TRBV20-1	CSASIPPRTEAFF
TRBJ2-3	many	TRBV20-1	CSARESGADTQYF
TRBJ1-1	many	TRBV6-2/TRBV6-3	CASSSSGSGEAFF
TRBJ1-2	many	TRBV25-1	CASQTGNYGYTF
TRBJ1-5	-	TRBV12-3/TRBV12-4	CASRQDRAGNQPQHF
TRBJ2-5	few	TRBV19	CASSRQGFQETQYF
TRBJ2-5	few	TRBV7-7	CASSLTSGGQKETQYF
TRBJ1-1	-	TRBV20-1	CSAQIGGRDTEAFF
TRBJ1-1	-	TRBV6-6	CASTNRVLVNTEAFF
TRBJ1-1	-	TRBV7-2	CASSSYVGFEAFF
TRBJ2-3	-	TRBV4-3	CASSQRAWGADTQYF
TRBJ1-6	few	TRBV6-2/TRBV6-3	CASRSEGGLTSPLHF
TRBJ2-2	few	TRBV2	CASSGSRATGELFF
TRBJ1-5	few	TRBV7-2	CASSLGAQVTNQPQHF
TRBJ2-1	many	TRBV20-1	CSARDNTNEQFF
TRBJ1-4	few	TRBV4-1	CASSQTFMLANEKLFF
TRBJ2-3	many	TRBV27	CASSRGLAGRKDTQYF
TRBJ2-1	many	TRBV6-5	CASSSPGQGDEQFF
TRBJ1-4	-	TRBV5-1	CASSSRQGRNEKLFF
TRBJ1-1	few	TRBV11-2	CASSLLGHLEAFF
TRBJ2-1	-	TRBV9	CASSVGLAGGLEQFF
TRBJ2-7	many	TRBV11-2	CASSLATGTYEQYF
TRBJ1-5	few	TRBV29-1	CSVGQVDQPQHF
TRBJ1-1	few	TRBV10-3	CAISEEGGGTEAFF
TRBJ2-2	many	TRBV9	CASSVEGTGELFF
TRBJ1-2	many	TRBV5-4	CASSLAGLTYGYTF
TRBJ2-5	few	TRBV12-3/TRBV12-4	CASSSPRGPTRETQYF
TRBJ2-6	many	TRBV18	CASSPDRSGANVLTF
TRBJ2-7	many	TRBV20-1	CSARAGVWYEQYF
TRBJ2-3	few	TRBV24-1	CATSDPRSWADTQYF
TRBJ2-5	many	TRBV10-2	CATAAGQSLETQYF
TRBJ1-6	few	TRBV6-6	CASAAQGYSPLHF
TRBJ2-3	many	TRBV9	CASSPQGADTQYF
TRBJ1-1	few	TRBV20-1	CSASDQNTEAFF
TRBJ2-6	few	TRBV2	CASSARVSGANVLTF
TRBJ1-1	-	TRBV6-1	CASSEWINTEAFF
TRBJ1-5	many	TRBV6-5	CASSRDRDHSNQPQHF
TRBJ2-3	many	TRBV5-6	CASSAEKVRGKQYF
TRBJ2-3	-	TRBV10-3	CAIRGQEDTQYF
TRBJ2-5	many	TRBV5-4	CASSSKLQASQETQYF
TRBJ1-4	few	TRBV7-8	CASSFAIGGTGNEKLFF
TRBJ2-5	-	TRBV5-6	CASSPTSGVQETQYF
TRBJ1-3	many	TRBV4-1	CASSQDPAGPYSGNTIYF
TRBJ2-7	many	TRBV6-1	CASTVRATYEQYF
TRBJ1-3	-	TRBV4-1	CASSQNGTGNTIYF
TRBJ2-1	many	TRBV11-3	CASSPEGTGRNEQFF
TRBJ2-7	many	TRBV7-9	CASSLGGQISYEQYF